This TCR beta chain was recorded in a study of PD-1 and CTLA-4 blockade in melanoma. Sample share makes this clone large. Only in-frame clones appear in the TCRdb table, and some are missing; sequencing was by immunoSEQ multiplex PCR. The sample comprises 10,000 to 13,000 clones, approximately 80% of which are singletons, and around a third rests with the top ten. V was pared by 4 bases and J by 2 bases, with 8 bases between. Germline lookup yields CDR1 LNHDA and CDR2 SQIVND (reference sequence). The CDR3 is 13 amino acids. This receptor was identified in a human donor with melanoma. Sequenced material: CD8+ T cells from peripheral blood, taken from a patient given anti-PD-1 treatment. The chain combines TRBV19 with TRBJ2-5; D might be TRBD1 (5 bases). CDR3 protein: CASSTDSQETQYF. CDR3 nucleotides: TGTGCCAGTAGTACCGACAGTCAAGAGACCCAGTACTTC.